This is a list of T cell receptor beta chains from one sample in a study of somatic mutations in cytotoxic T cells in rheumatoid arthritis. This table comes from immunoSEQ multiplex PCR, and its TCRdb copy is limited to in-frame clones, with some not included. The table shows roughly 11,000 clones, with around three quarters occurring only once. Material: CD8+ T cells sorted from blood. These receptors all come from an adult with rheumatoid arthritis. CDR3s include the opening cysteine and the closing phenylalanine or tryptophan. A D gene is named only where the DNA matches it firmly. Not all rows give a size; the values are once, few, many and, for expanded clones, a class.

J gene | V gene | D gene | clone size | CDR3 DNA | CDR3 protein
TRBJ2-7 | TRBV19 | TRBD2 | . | TGTGCCAGTAGTCCGGGACTAGCAGGACCCGAGCAGTACTTC | CASSPGLAGPEQYF
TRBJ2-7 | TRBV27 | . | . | TGTGCCAGCAGTCCAAGGGGCGCCTACGAGCAGTACTTC | CASSPRGAYEQYF
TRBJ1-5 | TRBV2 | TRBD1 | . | TGTGCCAGCAGAATAGCTGACAGGGAAAGTAGCAATCAGCCCCAGCATTTT | CASRIADRESSNQPQHF
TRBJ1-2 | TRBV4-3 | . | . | TGCGCCAGCAGCCAAGTCGGGCTTGTTGGCTACACCTTC | CASSQVGLVGYTF
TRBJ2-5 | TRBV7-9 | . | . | TGTGCCAGCAGTCCAAGGCGGGGCGTTGGGAGGGAGACCCAGTACTTC | CASSPRRGVGRETQYF
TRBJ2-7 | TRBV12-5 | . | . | TGTGCTAGCGGAATTACCTACGAGCAGTACTTC | CASGITYEQYF
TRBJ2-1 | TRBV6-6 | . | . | TGTGCCAGCAGTTACGAGCCACGAAATGAGCAGTTCTTC | CASSYEPRNEQFF
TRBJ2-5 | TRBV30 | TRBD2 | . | TGTGCCTGGGAAGGGGGAGGGGGACTAGCGGGAGCAGAGACCCAGTACTTC | CAWEGGGGLAGAETQYF
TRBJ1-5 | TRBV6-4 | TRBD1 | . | TGTGCCAGCAGAGGACAGGGGATATATAGCAATCAGCCCCAGCATTTT | CASRGQGIYSNQPQHF
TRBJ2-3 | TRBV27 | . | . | TGTGCCAGCAGTTTCAGAGGGGACGGCACAGATACGCAGTATTTT | CASSFRGDGTDTQYF
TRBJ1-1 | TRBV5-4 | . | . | TGTGCCAGCAGCGTCGGGACACACACTGAAGCTTTCTTT | CASSVGTHTEAFF
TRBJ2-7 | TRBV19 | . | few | TGTGCCAGTAGTACAGTTGGGGGGTCCTACGAGCAGTACTTC | CASSTVGGSYEQYF
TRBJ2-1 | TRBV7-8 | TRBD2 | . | TGTGCCAGCAGCTTAGGGACTAGCGGGAGGGCCTACAATGAGCAGTTCTTC | CASSLGTSGRAYNEQFF
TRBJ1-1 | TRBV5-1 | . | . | TGCGCCAGCAGCTTGCTTGGGGGAAGGACTGAAGCTTTCTTT | CASSLLGGRTEAFF
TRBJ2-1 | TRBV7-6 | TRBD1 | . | TGTGCCAGCAGCTCAGTCCCGGGACAGGGGAACAATGAGCAGTTCTTC | CASSSVPGQGNNEQFF
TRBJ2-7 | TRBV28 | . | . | TGTGCCAGCAGTTTAGATGCCTCATCGACATTCTCCCTTGATTACGAGCAGTACTTC | CASSLDASSTFSLDYEQYF
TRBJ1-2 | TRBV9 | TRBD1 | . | TGTGCCAGCAGCCCTTGGGGGACAGGGGACTATGGCTACACCTTC | CASSPWGTGDYGYTF
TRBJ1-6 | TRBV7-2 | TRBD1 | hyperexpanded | TGTGCCAGCAGCTTATTGGGTACAGGGGCTAATTCACCCCTCCACTTT | CASSLLGTGANSPLHF